The source of this T cell receptor beta chain is a study of blood T cell repertoires in COVID-19 (TCRdb year 2020). With respect to the entire study: Samples from collaborators originated in the United States, Italy and Spain and spanned both the acute and convalescent phases of COVID-19. The material from the prospective study consisted of cDNA or gDNA derived from T cells, B-cell-depleted T cells, or PBMCs. Subjects who had been exposed to COVID-19, were actively infected with it, or had recovered from it provided the deeply sampled blood TCRbeta repertoires that made up the dataset. The repertoires were released in a freely available public database meant as a resource for research on the immune response to SARS-CoV-2. The samples were drawn from the first 160 participants of the ongoing ImmuneRACE study and from more than 1,000 subjects provided by 6 global collaborators. The sample metadata nearly always contained a de-identified subject ID, COVID-19 status, age in years and sex. Where available, HLA class I and class II types were obtained from metadata supplied by the sample provider rather than from assay-based typing. The investigation overall reported the following: The amount of clinical and demographic metadata varied by source and participant and was provided uncurated.

Worth noting for this clone: Its binding antigen is unknown. No per-base quality is available; no much larger clone lies one base away.

TCRbeta CDR3 regions were amplified from genomic DNA using the immunoSEQ Assay, a bias-controlled multiplex PCR. Turning to the authors' computational methods: The number of nucleated cells in each sample was estimated from the amplification of reference gene primers within the assay. Sequence reads were collapsed and filtered to measure the absolute abundance of every unique TCRbeta CDR3 rearrangement. Productive Simpson clonality was computed per sample as the square root of Simpson's diversity index over productive rearrangements. As stored in TCRdb, this immuneACCESS dataset retains in-frame rearrangements with V and J assigned. A fraction of the clones does not appear; measured against another copy, unresolved V genes explain less than half of the discrepancy, and the remainder lacks a known reason. The V and J calls and the clone size are those of that table, but D and trimming were determined from the DNA. The sample table records under 300,000 clones; under 85% of these occur just once. Clones ranked in the top ten supply less than 6.5% of the sample.

Collaborating institutions collected whole blood in K2EDTA tubes following their own protocols. For TCRbeta analysis, collaborator samples were shipped as frozen whole blood, as isolated PBMCs, or as DNA extracted from either sample type. From the cysteine up to the phenylalanine, the CDR3 has a length of 15 residues. Only CDR3 DNA remains: 45 bases, in frame from the first base. At the junction V is shortened by 4 bases and J by 0 bases, with 7 bases in between. In the germline V gene, CDR1 corresponds to SNHLY and CDR2 to FYNNEI. The source of this sequence is a human donor in a cohort sampled during active COVID-19. Sequencing was carried out using peripheral blood. This chain is built from TRBV2 and TRBJ2-6; no D segment can be confidently identified. The sequence in DNA is TGTGCCAGCAGTGTACCAGTCTCTGGGGCCAACGTCCTGACTTTC. Its translation is CASSVPVSGANVLTF.